Included here is one T cell receptor (beta chain) sequence, with context. This clonotype was seen ten or more times. The antigen it recognizes is unknown. No much larger clone is present one base from it, and per-base qualities are unavailable. There are 14 amino acids in the CDR3, from cysteine to phenylalanine inclusive. CDR3 DNA is the only sequence kept; it has 42 bases, read in frame from the first base. CDR1 and CDR2 were assigned from the germline V gene as MNHEY and SVGAGI. V loses 2 bases of germline sequence and J loses 7 bases, and the interval between the two ends is 11 bases. This specimen belongs to a study of molecular identifiers for immune sequencing clone quantification (dated by TCRdb to about 2018). Study-wide context: In a replicate experiment, RNA from about 20,000 or 100,000 naive CD8 T cells was split into five aliquots, four of which were sequenced. The study was a methods study using CD8 T cells to benchmark molecular-identifier clustering-based TCR repertoire sequencing (MIDCIRS) and TCR RNA copy counting. Study-wide conclusions, independent of this receptor: Identical TCR molecules sharing a barcode could cause highly expanded clone sizes to be underestimated. Modeling indicated 2.5 to 3.5 TCR RNA copies recovered per cell, compared with 9.5 to 10 by digital PCR, which implies a capture efficiency of approximately 31%. Clones above 20 RNA copies held over 97% of molecules in CMV-specific effector cells but under 1% in naive cells. When barcode sub-clustering was left out, chimeric consensus sequences inflated TCR diversity, with chimeras reaching as high as 47%. Spiked-in Jurkat TCR RNA equivalent to a single cell was reported to be detectable even among fewer than 1.2 million naive CD8 T cells.

On a BD FACSAria II, naive CD8 T cells were FACS-sorted as CD8+CD4-CCR7+CD45RA+ and collected into RLT Plus buffer. To compare sensitivity, a portion of the naive CD8 T cell RNA was divided evenly between MIDCIRS and a Smart-seq2-style 5'RACE protocol. Enrichment of CD8 T cells was performed with RosetteSep CD8+ T Cell Enrichment Cocktail and Ficoll-Paque, after which ACK red cell lysis was carried out. Receptors were amplified or captured by PCR. The reads were generated on an Illumina MiSeq. Total RNA was purified with the Qiagen AllPrep DNA/RNA kit. Reads from multiple sequencing runs of the same library were pooled before analysis. The original methods were these. Only reads with exact TCR constant sequence were kept, trimmed to 150 nt, and grouped by their 12-nt molecular barcodes. Reads inside each barcode group were sub-clustered using a 15% Levenshtein threshold, and a quality-weighted consensus sequence was constructed for each RNA molecule. Non-functional sequences were excluded, and lower-count sequences lying one edit away from another sequence were also excluded. Based on fitting two negative binomial distributions, any barcode sub-cluster with under 20% of the maximum read count was discarded. The public sequencing data were trimmed at Q25 with fastp and processed into clonotypes with MiXCR by TCRdb, which kept only in-frame beta chains. One record per CDR3 amino acid sequence lists the most common genes and DNA. For this entry, the V and J calls and clone size follow TCRdb and not the study's own pipeline. For this sample the table gives 37,000 or so distinct CDR3 sequences, of which approximately 17% were detected only once. Of the sample, approximately 6.4% is held by the ten largest clones.

Sample: naive CD8+ T cells from blood, with Jurkat cell RNA spiked in. The cell subset or site label on this specimen signifies: FACS-sorted CD8+CD4-CCR7+CD45RA+ naive T cells. The clonotype was recovered from a human donor in good health. Some libraries in this study had Jurkat cell RNA spiked in. Recombination joined TRBV6-5 with TRBJ2-2; TRBD2 is a possible D gene, resting on 6 matching bases. The bases read TGTGCCAGCAGTTACGGAGGAGCGGGCGGGGAGCTGTTTTTT. The resulting protein is CASSYGGAGGELFF.